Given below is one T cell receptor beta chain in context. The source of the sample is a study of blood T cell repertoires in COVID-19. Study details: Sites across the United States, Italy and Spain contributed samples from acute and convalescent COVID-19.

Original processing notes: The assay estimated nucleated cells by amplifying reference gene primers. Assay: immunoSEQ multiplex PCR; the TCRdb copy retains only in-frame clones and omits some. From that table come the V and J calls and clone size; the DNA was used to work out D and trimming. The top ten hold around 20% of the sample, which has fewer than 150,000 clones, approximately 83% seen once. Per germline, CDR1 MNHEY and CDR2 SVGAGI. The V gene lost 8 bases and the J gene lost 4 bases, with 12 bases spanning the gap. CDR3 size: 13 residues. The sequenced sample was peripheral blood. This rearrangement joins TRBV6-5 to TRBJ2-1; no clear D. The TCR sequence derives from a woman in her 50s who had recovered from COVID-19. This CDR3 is CASFSRRYNEQFF. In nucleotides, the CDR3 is TGTGCCAGCTTCTCAAGGAGATACAATGAGCAGTTCTTC.